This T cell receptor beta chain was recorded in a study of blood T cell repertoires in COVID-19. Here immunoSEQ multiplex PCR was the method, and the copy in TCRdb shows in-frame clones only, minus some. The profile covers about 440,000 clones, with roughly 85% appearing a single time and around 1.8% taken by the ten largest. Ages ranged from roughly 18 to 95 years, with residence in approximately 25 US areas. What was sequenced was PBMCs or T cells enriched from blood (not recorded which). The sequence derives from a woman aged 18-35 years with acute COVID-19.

CDR3 sequence (DNA): TGTGCCAGCAGCAAAGAATGGGCCGGGGTGTTCCCCTACGAGCAGTACTTC. Translated: CASSKEWAGVFPYEQYF. V is TRBV21-1 and J is TRBJ2-7; the table's D call, TRBD2, was not checked against the DNA. TRBV21-1 is a listed pseudogene. This CDR3 contains 17 residues.